The entry that follows covers one T cell receptor (beta chain) sequence. Its antigen target is currently unknown. Nothing much larger sits one base from this clone, and base qualities are not available. To demonstrate the VDJtools post-analysis software, the study profiled TCR beta repertoires from the peripheral blood of about 13 young patients with multiple sclerosis. The multiple sclerosis patients were children and adolescents ranging in age from about 6 to 17 years. At the junction V is shortened by 5 bases and J by 6 bases, with 18 bases in between. The germline V gene gives CDR1 as SGHNT and CDR2 as YENEEA. The CDR3, cysteine through phenylalanine, is 15 amino acids long. The sequence is cut down to CDR3 DNA, 45 bases in frame from base 1. The sample is drawn from a study of post-analysis software for immune sequencing data (dated by TCRdb to between 2015 and 2016). Study-wide context: Recorded disease courses included relapsing-remitting, secondary progressive and progressive-relapsing multiple sclerosis, with some patients lacking subtype annotation. The patient repertoires were set against about 12 previously published healthy control repertoires from donors whose ages ranged from roughly 6 to 27 years. A subset of samples was prepared in parallel using single-end sample barcoding, then pooled and co-amplified after Illumina adapter ligation. Study-level results and caveats: When samples were clustered directly using the F measure, samples prepared in the same batch co-clustered strongly, which prompted a batch-effect correction. Patients showed significantly higher frequencies than controls for a handful of TRBV segments, among them TRBV5-6, TRBV5-1 and TRBV20-1. Normalized Chao1 diversity was significantly lower in multiple sclerosis patients than controls, suggesting substantial peripheral T-cell clonal expansion. The multiple sclerosis patient group was slightly younger than the control group.

The library relied on PCR. The sequencer listed for this sample is Illumina HiSeq 2500. Unique molecular identifiers were incorporated into TCR beta cDNA libraries to reduce PCR and sequencing biases. Some 500,000 cDNA molecules were obtained for every 1 to 10 million input T cells, so each molecule roughly corresponded to one T cell. The patient libraries were prepared and sequenced with the same protocol used for the earlier healthy control dataset. Samples belonging to the same batch were prepared together, multiplexed and sequenced on a shared HiSeq lane. The study's processing was this. Raw barcoded reads were processed with MIGEC, discarding single-read molecular identifier groups before consensus assembly and CDR3 extraction. Clonotype tables were post-analysed with VDJtools, and diversity was normalized by down-sampling all datasets to the smallest sample size. In repertoire overlap clustering, CDR3 amino acid sequences, but not nucleotide sequences, were matched to correct batch-related cross-sample contamination. The raw public reads went through TCRdb reprocessing: fastp at Q25, MiXCR clone calling, in-frame beta chains kept. Every CDR3 protein is listed once, alongside the most common genes and DNA of its rows. TCRdb, not the original authors, processed these V and J calls. Recorded for this sample are about 540,000 distinct CDR3 sequences; approximately 31% of them occurred a single time. The ten largest make up approximately 6% of the sample.

Sequencing input: blood. In this chain, TRBV11-3 is recombined with TRBJ2-3; TRBD2 is perhaps the D gene, given 5 matching bases. This clonotype was obtained from a girl aged 2 to 17 with multiple sclerosis. The CDR3 here reads CASSLHGTREDTQYF. The sequence in DNA is TGTGCCAGCAGCCTCCACGGTACAAGGGAGGATACGCAGTATTTT.